One and the same sample provided the 5 T cell receptor beta chains below, sequenced in a study of regulatory T cells in long-lasting Graves disease (dated by TCRdb to the early 2020s). In light of the paper, this sample's time point label describes: persistent/refractory GD, antithyroid drugs over 5 years with positive TRAb. RNA was extracted from PBMCs in TRIzol for both TCR sequencing and RNA sequencing. Library preparation employed multiplex PCR. Sequencing relied on an Illumina HiSeq 4000. To build TCR beta libraries, CDR3 regions were amplified by Arm-PCR using iRepertoire HTBI primers. TCRdb trimmed the raw reads at Q25, called clones with MiXCR and kept productive beta chains. Rows with a matching CDR3 protein are joined into one entry that keeps the most common DNA and genes. Here the sample has more than 650,000 distinct CDR3 sequences; about 32% occur a single time. 42% of the sample is taken by the ten largest.

Specimen: peripheral blood mononuclear cells (PBMCs), collected when the disease was refractory, from a patient treated with antithyroid drugs. Receptors originate from a female donor with Graves disease.

The chain couples TRBV2 to TRBJ2-7; maybe TRBD1 (5 bases). Between the trimmed V and J ends, which lost 8 bases and 7 bases, there was a span of 18 bases. The germline V gene encodes CDR1 SNHLY and CDR2 FYNNEI. There are 13 residues in the CDR3. The CDR3 sequence is CASGGYLGREQYF. Here the CDR3 DNA reads TGTGCCAGCGGTGGATATCTGGGGCGAGAGCAGTACTTC.

This clonotype was recorded at least ten times. The chain has TRBV12-3 or TRBV12-4 and TRBJ1-6, with a weak D call TRBD1 (5 bases). CDR3 length equals 14 residues. V lost 5 bases and J lost 5, with 10 bases in between. The chain's CDR3 is CASSRGDNNSPLHF. In DNA, the CDR3 is TGTGCCAGCAGTAGGGGTGATAATAATTCACCCCTCCACTTT.

The chain recombines TRBV27 with TRBJ2-7; TRBD1 might be the D (6 bases). Trimming stripped 8 bases from V and 3 bases from J, with 14 bases between. Germline CDR1 is MNHEY and CDR2 is SMNVEV (reference sequence). The CDR3 loop spans 13 amino acids. This CDR3 is CASSTGFGYEQYF. The CDR3 DNA sequence: TGTGCCAGCTCAACAGGGTTTGGCTACGAGCAGTACTTC.

This clonotype was picked up a small number of times. V gene TRBV15 combines with J gene TRBJ2-5; D remains unclear. The CDR3 loop spans 14 amino acids. Trimming removed 1 base at V and 4 bases at J, with 10 bases between. Germline V lookup: CDR1 LNHNV, CDR2 YYDKDF (reference sequence). In DNA, the CDR3 is TGTGCCACCAGCAGAGTCGGGCGTTTAGAGACCCAGTACTTC. Translating it yields CATSRVGRLETQYF.

This chain links TRBV19 with TRBJ1-2, with 10 bases identical to TRBD1. Trimming removed 7 bases from V and 7 bases from J; junction bases left unmatched: 9. Germline loops: CDR1 LNHDA, CDR2 SQIVND (reference sequence). The CDR3 length is 14 residues. CDR3 in amino acids: CASTPGQGRLGYTF. CDR3 bases: TGTGCCAGTACCCCGGGACAGGGGCGCCTTGGCTACACCTTC.